This T cell receptor beta chain was recorded in a study of OX40 agonist ivuxolimab in advanced cancers. Across the whole study: Three patients got partial responses; one had hepatocellular carcinoma and two had cutaneous melanoma. Overall study results and limits: On average, a greater number of expanded clones characterised CD8+ T cells relative to CD4+.

Some clones are missing from TCRdb's copy, which holds only in-frame ones; the method was immunoSEQ multiplex PCR. The table lists tens of thousands of clones, around 89% of them singletons, with 0.3% to 0.45% in the top ten. Of note for this clone: Its antigen remains unknown.

CDR1 and CDR2 from the germline V gene are SGHRS and YFSETQ. The CDR3 is 15 amino acids. Trimming took off 4 bases at V and 0 bases at J, with 11 bases between the two ends. The sequence derives from an adult with an advanced solid tumor such as melanoma, head and neck, liver or kidney cancer. Sample: CD4+ or CD8+ T cells sorted from blood, taken in a trial of the OX40 agonist ivuxolimab. The chain joins TRBV5-1 to TRBJ2-1, with a possible D match to TRBD1 (5 bases). The CDR3 DNA is TGCGCCAGCAGCCCTGACAGCTACTCCTACAATGAGCAGTTCTTC. It is translated as CASSPDSYSYNEQFF.